Sequencing of this T cell receptor beta chain was carried out in a study of blood T cell repertoires in COVID-19 (dated by TCRdb to 2019 to 2021). Concerning the study at large: The collaborator samples originated in the United States, Italy and Spain and spanned the acute and convalescent phases of COVID-19. The repertoires were released in a freely available public database intended as a resource for research on the immune response to SARS-CoV-2. Sample metadata almost always included a de-identified subject ID, COVID-19 status, age in years and sex. The prospective study material was composed of cDNA or gDNA derived from T cells, B-cell-depleted T cells, or PBMCs. The samples were drawn from two sources: the first 160 participants of the ongoing ImmuneRACE study, and about 1,300 subjects contributed by 6 global collaborators. The dataset comprised deeply sampled blood TCRbeta repertoires from subjects exposed to, actively infected with, or recovered from COVID-19. Where HLA class I and class II types were available, the types were taken from metadata supplied by the sample provider, not from assay-based typing.

At one collaborating source in Seattle, patients were enrolled during active infection and were followed longitudinally through the course of disease. Collaborating institutions collected whole blood in K2EDTA tubes following their own protocols. For TCRbeta analysis, collaborator samples were shipped as frozen whole blood, as isolated PBMCs, or as DNA extracted from either sample type. A note on this clone: The antigen this receptor binds is unknown. One base away there is no much larger clone; base qualities are not given.

The research as a whole found: The quantity of clinical and demographic metadata differed by source and by participant and was supplied without curation.

TCRbeta CDR3 regions were amplified from genomic DNA using the immunoSEQ Assay, a bias-controlled multiplex PCR. In the paper's pipeline: The number of nucleated cells in each sample was estimated from the amplification of reference gene primers within the assay. Sequence reads were collapsed and filtered to measure the absolute abundance of every unique TCRbeta CDR3 rearrangement. For each sample, productive Simpson clonality was calculated by taking the square root of Simpson's diversity index across productive rearrangements. TCRdb took this table from immuneACCESS and kept in-frame rearrangements with V and J called. Such tables lack part of the clones; where checked against another copy, unresolved V genes explain under half of the gap, and the rest is unexplained. V and J calls and clone size are copied from that table; D and trimming were computed from the DNA. The sample data list under 550,000 clones, and approximately 90% of these were observed just once. Jointly, the top ten make up more than 0.7% of the sample.

Germline trimming amounts to 4 bases on V and 3 bases on J, with 8 as the count of junction bases outside the gene matches. Based on the germline V gene, the CDR1 and CDR2 sequences are SGHRS and YFSETQ. The CDR3 contains 16 residues, cysteine and phenylalanine counted. Of the read, only the CDR3 DNA is kept; its 48 bases are in frame from base 1. The sequence was obtained from a man aged 18 to 30 with COVID-19, enrolled during active disease. In this chain, TRBV5-1 is recombined with TRBJ2-3, with 10 central nucleotides matching TRBD2. The specimen was peripheral blood. The DNA reads as follows: TGCGCCAGCAGCCCGCTTGCTAGCGGGGGTACAGATACGCAGTATTTT. Translation gives CASSPLASGGTDTQYF.